Below, 30 T cell receptor beta chains from the same sample are listed, as sequenced in a study of blood T cells in healthy people across ages. The use of a sample-barcoded 5' primer and a J-beta primer mix characterized a second PCR of roughly 6 to 11 cycles. TCRdb analysed the 5' RACE reads with MiXCR anew, one entry per CDR3 protein. The data hold fewer than 1,200,000 distinct CDR3 sequences, with about 25% observed a single time. Separately, the same data were catalogued under a study of T cells of mothers and their children.

Sequencing input: blood. These receptors were taken from a girl aged 2-10 years in good health.

The V gene is TRBV6-5, the J gene TRBJ2-7; either TRBD1 or TRBD2 may fit D (5 bases each). V gave up 0 bases and J gave up 6 bases, with 9 bases separating them. The CDR3 contains 13 residues. Germline V gene data show CDR1 as MNHEY and CDR2 as SVGAGI. CDR3 region: CASSYSGDPEQYF. CDR3 nucleotides: TGTGCCAGCAGTTACTCGGGGGACCCCGAGCAGTACTTC.

This rearrangement joins TRBV7-2 to TRBJ1-6; 8 positions agree with TRBD1. Germline V gene data show CDR1 as SGHTA and CDR2 as FQGNSA. The CDR3 sequence is 18 residues long. The junction had 11 bases not matched to a gene; V was cut back by 0 bases and J by 7 bases. The DNA of the CDR3 is TGTGCCAGCAGCTTAGCGGGACAGGTCCCCTTCCACAATTCACCCCTCCACTTT. Protein product: CASSLAGQVPFHNSPLHF.

The rearrangement links TRBV18 to TRBJ1-4; D gene unclear. The germline CDR1 and CDR2 sequences are KGHSH and LQKENI. Trimming removed 5 bases at V and 4 bases at J, with 11 bases between. The CDR3 is 14 amino acids. In nucleotides, the CDR3 is TGTGCCAGCTCAGGGTTGCGTGATAATGAAAAACTGTTTTTT. Translation: CASSGLRDNEKLFF.

V gene TRBV20-1 combines with J gene TRBJ2-5; TRBD2 agrees at 7 bases. In germline, CDR1 is DFQATT, CDR2 SNEGSKA (reference sequence). This CDR3 spans 13 amino acids. The CDR3 nucleotides read TGCAGCCCATTGCTAGCGGTGCAAGAGACCCAGTACTTC. It yields the protein CSPLLAVQETQYF.

The V call is TRBV7-9, the J call TRBJ2-7; 7 bases align to TRBD1. V gave up 5 bases and J gave up 6 bases; unmatched junction bases: 16. The CDR3 consists of 16 residues. Germline V CDR1 and CDR2: SEHNR, FQNEAQ (reference sequence). The CDR3 nucleotides read TGTGCCAGCAGCCCCCCCACCCTTGCAGGGGGACGCGAGCAGTACTTC. As protein: CASSPPTLAGGREQYF.

This clonotype was recorded a few times. The gene calls are TRBV5-6 and TRBJ1-3; TRBD1 aligns across 9 bases. There are 16 residues in the CDR3. The V segment lost 1 base and the J segment 3 bases; nucleotides outside the gene matches: 5. Germline assignment: CDR1 SGHDT and CDR2 YYEEEE. This CDR3 is CASSLYGTGSGNTIYF. The DNA of the CDR3 is TGTGCCAGCAGCTTGTACGGGACAGGGAGTGGAAACACCATATATTTT.

This clonotype came up a few times. V usage is TRBV27 and J usage is TRBJ2-3; 8 bases match TRBD2. V lost 2 bases to trimming and J lost 2 bases; unmatched junction nucleotides: 3. CDR3 length: 15 amino acids. Per the germline V gene, CDR1 is MNHEY and CDR2 is SMNVEV (reference sequence). Written as DNA, the CDR3 is TGTGCCAGCAGTTTAGGACTAGCAGCCACAGATACGCAGTATTTT. Encoded protein: CASSLGLAATDTQYF.

The chain uses TRBV5-6 and TRBJ2-7, with 10 bases matching TRBD2. The CDR3 spans 15 residues. CDR1 and CDR2 from the germline V gene are SGHDT and YYEEEE. V lost 3 bases and J lost 3; bases outside the gene matches: 6. CDR3 amino acids: CASSSRTSGVYEQYF. The CDR3 coding sequence is TGTGCCAGCAGCTCTAGGACTAGCGGAGTCTACGAGCAGTACTTC.

The chain links TRBV7-8 to TRBJ1-2; the D is unclear. The V gene's germline CDR1 is SGHVS and CDR2 FQNEAQ. V lost 4 bases and J 2 bases, leaving 8 bases between the germline ends. The CDR3 totals 13 residues. This CDR3 is CASSSIFNYGYTF. The CDR3 region has the DNA TGTGCCAGCAGCTCCATCTTCAACTATGGCTACACCTTC.

This clonotype occurred a few times. V is TRBV7-8 and J is TRBJ2-7; TRBD1 matches at 9 bases. V shed 2 bases and J 3 bases; nucleotides not matched to a gene: 2. The CDR3 covers 14 residues. Germline V CDR1 and CDR2: SGHVS, FQNEAQ. The CDR3 here is CASSLNRGLYEQYF. CDR3 coding DNA: TGTGCCAGCAGCTTAAACAGGGGGCTCTACGAGCAGTACTTC.

The genes are TRBV7-9 and TRBJ2-1; possibly TRBD2 for D (6 bases). The CDR3 length is 13 residues. Germline CDR1 SEHNR, CDR2 FQNEAQ (reference sequence). V lost 3 bases to trimming and J lost 15 bases, with 18 bases between them. CDR3 nucleotides: TGTGCCAGCAGCTTCCTGGGCGGGGATCGCCCGTTCTTC. Encoded protein: CASSFLGGDRPFF.

This clonotype was recorded a few times. This chain joins TRBV6-5 and TRBJ2-7; 9 positions match TRBD2. The CDR3 extends over 15 amino acids. CDR1 and CDR2 (germline): MNHEY, SVGAGI. The V gene end was trimmed by 4 bases and the J gene end by 2 bases; junction bases not matched to a gene: 6. The CDR3 DNA is TGTGCCAGCAGTTGTTCCAGCGGGGGGCCCTACGAGCAGTACTTC. As protein: CASSCSSGGPYEQYF.

The table lists this clonotype with a few counts. V and J are TRBV12-3 or TRBV12-4 and TRBJ2-7; perhaps D is TRBD1 or TRBD2 (5 bases each). The V gene lost 6 bases and the J gene lost 3 bases, with 9 bases spanning the gap. The CDR3 length is 12 residues. The CDR3 coding sequence is TGTGCCAGCAGGGTTGGGGGCTACGAGCAGTACTTC. It specifies CASRVGGYEQYF.

The V and J genes are TRBV29-1 and TRBJ2-1; D gene unclear. The J call could be wrong; TRBJ2-7 is a better fit for the DNA end. This CDR3 spans 11 amino acids. Germline CDR1 SQVTM, CDR2 ANQGSEA. CDR3 residues: CSALAGYEQYF. CDR3 sequence (DNA): TGCAGCGCGTTGGCCGGCTACGAGCAGTACTTC.

The chain recombines TRBV4-3 with TRBJ1-2, with unresolved D. This CDR3 is 12 amino acids long. Germline assignment: CDR1 LGHNA and CDR2 YSLEER. V was clipped by 3 bases and J by 2 bases, with 4 bases between them. CDR3 residues: CASSHENYGYTF. In DNA form, the CDR3 reads TGCGCCAGCAGCCACGAGAACTATGGCTACACCTTC.

This CDR3 is CASRGWGGSNEQFF. The CDR3 DNA sequence: TGTGCCAGCAGGGGATGGGGAGGGAGCAATGAGCAGTTCTTC. J is TRBJ2-5 and V is TRBV6-1, with 7 positions matching TRBD2. The J call may be mistaken, given a closer DNA end match to TRBJ2-1. The CDR3 covers 14 residues. The germline CDR1 and CDR2 sequences are MNHNS and SASEGT.

This clonotype showed up just a few times. The CDR3 loop reads CASSLSGAPNTEAFF. The CDR3 DNA follows: TGTGCCAGCAGTTTGTCCGGGGCCCCGAACACTGAAGCTTTCTTT. J is TRBJ1-1 and V is TRBV28; perhaps TRBD1 as D (5 bases). Trimming cost V 3 bases and J 1 base, with 12 bases left between them. This CDR3 is built from 15 residues. In germline, CDR1 is MDHEN, CDR2 SYDVKM.

The CDR3 DNA is TGTGCCAGCAGGCTGGGGGGGGCTGGGACCCAGTACTTC. Translated: CASRLGGAGTQYF. The V and J genes are TRBV27 and TRBJ2-1; D might be TRBD2 (7 bases). The last part of the DNA fits TRBJ2-5 better; the J call may be wrong. Per the germline V gene, CDR1 is MNHEY and CDR2 is SMNVEV (reference sequence). This CDR3 is built from 13 residues.

The chain joins TRBV29-1 to TRBJ2-5, with D unresolved. The CDR3 is made up of 13 amino acids. Germline V gives CDR1 SQVTM, CDR2 ANQGSEA. Trimming took off 0 bases at V and 4 bases at J, with 9 bases between the two ends. Written as DNA, the CDR3 is TGCAGCGTTGAAGAGTCGGGCGGAGAGACCCAGTACTTC. Protein: CSVEESGGETQYF.

This clonotype was seen only a few times. The rearrangement links TRBV24-1 to TRBJ2-5, with a possible D match to TRBD1 (5 bases). The CDR3 is made up of 16 amino acids. The germline V gene has CDR1 KGHDR and CDR2 SFDVKD. V was cut by 1 base and J by 4 bases, with 15 bases left in between. The CDR3 loop reads CATSDLSPEGAETQYF. The CDR3 bases are TGTGCCACCAGTGATTTAAGCCCCGAAGGGGCAGAGACCCAGTACTTC.

Comment on this clonotype: One end of the junction does not line up with germline, which may come from a read error. V usage is TRBV20-1 and J usage is TRBJ2-1; 8 bases agree with TRBD2. CDR1 and CDR2 from the germline V gene are DFQATT and SNEGSKA (reference sequence). This CDR3 comprises 15 residues. CDR3 nucleotides: TGCAGTGCTGTTGAAGCGGGGGCCGTATTCAATGGGCAGTTCTTC. This codes for CSAVEAGAVFNGQFF.

As DNA, the CDR3 is TGCGCCAGCAGCCATAGACTAGCAGAGGCCAATGAGCAGTTCTTC. The encoded protein is CASSHRLAEANEQFF. The J gene is TRBJ2-1, the V gene TRBV4-3, with TRBD2 identical over 7 bases. The germline V gene encodes CDR1 LGHNA and CDR2 YSLEER. The CDR3 covers 15 residues. V lost 3 bases, J lost 6 bases, and 8 bases stayed unmatched.

This clonotype was detected only a few times. CDR3 protein: CATTDHNNEQFF. The CDR3 region has the DNA TGTGCCACCACGGACCATAACAATGAGCAGTTCTTC. This chain connects TRBV19 to TRBJ2-1, with D uncertain. V was cut by 10 bases and J by 5 bases, with 12 bases left in between. CDR3 size: 12 residues. Germline CDR1 and CDR2: LNHDA and SQIVND (reference sequence).

The sample holds many counts of this clonotype. The CDR3 coding sequence is TGTGCCAGCAGCCCCCGGACAGGGGGGGAGACCCAGTACTTC. The encoded protein is CASSPRTGGETQYF. The chain employs TRBV7-2 and TRBJ2-5, with 10 bases identical to TRBD1. V dropped 5 bases and J dropped 5; count of bases not matched to a gene: 5. Germline CDR1 is SGHTA and CDR2 is FQGNSA. CDR3 length equals 14 residues.

This clonotype has only a few counts. In DNA, the CDR3 is TGTGCCAGCAGCCCCGGTAGGGGGCGGCTAGCACTAATTCCTCACTACGAGCAGTACTTC. Protein product: CASSPGRGRLALIPHYEQYF. The chain is built from TRBV11-2 and TRBJ2-5; 7 bases are shared with TRBD1. The J call may be mistaken, given a closer DNA end match to TRBJ2-7. Germline-derived CDR1 and CDR2 are SGHAT and FQNNGV. The CDR3 is 20 amino acids.

The chain is built from TRBV27 and TRBJ2-7; TRBD1 matches at 9 bases. Germline CDR1 and CDR2: MNHEY and SMNVEV (reference sequence). Trimming took 9 bases from V and 0 from J; bases not matched to a gene: 3. This CDR3 region has 13 residues. The DNA for the CDR3 is TGTGCCAGTAAGGACAGGGGCTCCTACGAGCAGTACTTC. Translated, it gives CASKDRGSYEQYF.

Note on this clonotype: Germline and junction disagree at one end, which may indicate a read error. This chain uses TRBV20-1 with TRBJ2-1, with a tentative D call TRBD2 (6 bases). The DNA end is a closer match to TRBJ2-5, so the J assignment may be wrong. Germline CDR1 is DFQATT and CDR2 is SNEGSKA (reference sequence). The CDR3 spans 13 residues. For the CDR3, the DNA is TGCAGTGCTTATACTAGCAACCAGGAGACCCAGTACTTC. Protein sequence: CSAYTSNQETQYF.

The V gene is TRBV7-9, the J gene TRBJ2-5; D is unclear. V dropped 5 bases and J dropped 1 base, with 11 bases sitting between them. CDR1 is SEHNR and CDR2 is FQNEAQ in the germline V gene (reference sequence). This CDR3 is built from 14 residues. The CDR3 coding sequence is TGTGCCAGCAGCCCTGCGCGCTTCCAAGAGACCCAGTACTTC. Translating gives CASSPARFQETQYF.

This clonotype turned up a few times. This sequence joins TRBV6-1 and TRBJ2-4; the D gene could be TRBD1 or TRBD2 (5 bases each). The V and J ends lost 6 bases and 1 base respectively, with 16 bases between them. Germline V CDR1 and CDR2: MNHNS, SASEGT. The CDR3 runs to 16 residues. CDR3 amino acids: CASRPPGGRAKNIQYF. CDR3 nucleotide sequence: TGTGCCAGCAGACCCCCTGGGGGTAGGGCCAAAAACATTCAGTACTTC.

The table lists this clonotype with many counts. The chain links TRBV5-1 to TRBJ2-5; a possible D gene is TRBD1 (6 bases). The DNA end lines up better with TRBJ2-1; the J call may be wrong. CDR1 is SGHRS, CDR2 YFSETQ, per germline. The CDR3 has 12 amino acids. The CDR3 DNA follows: TGCGCCAGCAGCTTGGAGGGGGATGAGCAGTTCTTC. The encoded protein is CASSLEGDEQFF.